The subject of this entry is one TCR beta chain. These data belong to a study of PD-1 blockade in classical Hodgkin lymphoma. Germline lookup yields CDR1 SQVTM and CDR2 ANQGSEA. V lost 0 bases to trimming and J lost 5 bases; unmatched junction nucleotides: 1. The CDR3 has 13 residues. Here immunoSEQ multiplex PCR was the method, and the copy in TCRdb shows in-frame clones only, minus some. This table has 30,000 to 35,000 clones, around 82% appearing once. Autologous stem cell transplantation was followed by relapse in every patient, and brentuximab vedotin exposure varied. The source of this sequence is a human donor with classical Hodgkin lymphoma. This specimen was peripheral blood mononuclear cells (PBMCs), taken at baseline. The genes are TRBV29-1 and TRBJ1-2; TRBD1 matches 9 bases. The CDR3, as DNA: TGCAGCGTTGAAGAAGACAGGGGGTATGGCTACACCTTC. This encodes CSVEEDRGYGYTF.